This T cell receptor beta chain is from a study of beta chain features in type 1 diabetes. Study-level results: Researchers could not determine here whether HLA type influences TCRB rearrangement.

Regarding this clone: Its antigen is as yet unknown.

Expressed TCRB transcripts got sequenced, as all isolated RNA was reverse transcribed. Clones were read by immunoSEQ multiplex PCR, and TCRdb kept only the in-frame ones, dropping some. Found here are 860,000 or so clones, roughly 15% of them singletons; the top ten hold 0.02% to 0.025%. This CDR3 contains 12 residues. In germline, CDR1 is SGHAT, CDR2 FQNNGV. V gave up 5 bases and J gave up 4 bases, with 3 bases separating them. Sequencing was performed on naive CD4+ T cells from blood. This rearrangement joins TRBV11-2 to TRBJ2-6; the D is unclear. The TCR was taken from a woman younger than 30 in good health. CDR3 DNA sequence: TGTGCCAGCAGCCGAGGGGCCAACGTCCTGACTTTC. Residues: CASSRGANVLTF. The full variable domain, rest sourced from reference TRBV11-2 and TRBJ2-6, is EAGVAQSPRYKIIEKRQSVAFWCNPISGHATLYWYQQILGQGPKLLIQFQNNGVVDDSQLPKDRFSAERLKGVDSTLKIQPAKLEDSAVYLCASSRGANVLTFGAGSRLTVL.